This T cell receptor beta chain came from a study of cytomegalovirus exposure and HLA in healthy donors. For the study at large: The 90 to 150 validation repertoires used a platform that matched the one used for the approximately 610 first-cohort repertoires, as a later analysis reported.

Sequencing used immunoSEQ multiplex PCR; TCRdb keeps in-frame clones, though not all of them. The sample lists fewer than 200,000 clones, roughly nine tenths occurring once. Study-wide results and limits: Overall, around 160 TCR beta chains were annotated as cytomegalovirus-associated.

Germline lookup yields CDR1 LGHNA and CDR2 YSLEER. Trimming removed 0 bases from V and 1 base from J, with 6 bases in between. There are 14 residues in the CDR3. About this clone: Its antigen is unidentified.

The chain links TRBV4-3 to TRBJ1-1, with no clear D. The source material was PBMCs. The TCR comes from a woman in her thirties in good health and CMV-seronegative. The CDR3 sequence is CASSQEAGNTEAFF. In DNA, the CDR3 is TGCGCCAGCAGCCAAGAGGCAGGGAACACTGAAGCTTTCTTT.